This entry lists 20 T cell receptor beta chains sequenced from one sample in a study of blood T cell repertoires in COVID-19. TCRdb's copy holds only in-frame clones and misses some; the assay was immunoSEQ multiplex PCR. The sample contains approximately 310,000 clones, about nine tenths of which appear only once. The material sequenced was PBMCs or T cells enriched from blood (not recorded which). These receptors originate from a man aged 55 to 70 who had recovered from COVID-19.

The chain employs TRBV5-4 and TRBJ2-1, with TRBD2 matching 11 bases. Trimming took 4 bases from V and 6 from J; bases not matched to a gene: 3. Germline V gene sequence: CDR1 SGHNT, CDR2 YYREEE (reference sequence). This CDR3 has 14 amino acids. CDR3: CASSAGLAVNEQFF. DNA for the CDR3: TGTGCCAGCAGCGCGGGACTAGCGGTCAATGAGCAGTTCTTC.

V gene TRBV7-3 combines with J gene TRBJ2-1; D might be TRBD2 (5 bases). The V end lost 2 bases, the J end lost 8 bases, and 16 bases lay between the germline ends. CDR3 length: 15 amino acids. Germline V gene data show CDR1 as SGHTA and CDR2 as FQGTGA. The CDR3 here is CASSLSSGLVDEQFF. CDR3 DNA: TGTGCCAGCAGCTTATCCTCTGGACTGGTGGATGAGCAGTTCTTC.

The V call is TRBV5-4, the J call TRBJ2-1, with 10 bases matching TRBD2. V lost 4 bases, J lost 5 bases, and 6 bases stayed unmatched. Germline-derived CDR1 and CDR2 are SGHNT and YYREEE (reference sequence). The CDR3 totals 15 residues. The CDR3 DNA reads TGTGCCAGCAGCCGGAAGCGGGAGGGCAACAATGAGCAGTTCTTC. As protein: CASSRKREGNNEQFF.

The CDR3 reads CASSEQGTGNQPQHF. DNA for the CDR3: TGTGCCAGCTCAGAACAGGGAACCGGCAATCAGCCCCAGCATTTT. The chain uses TRBV18 and TRBJ1-5; maybe TRBD1 (6 bases). The CDR3 contains 15 residues. Germline V CDR1 and CDR2: KGHSH, LQKENI. The V end was cut by 5 bases, the J end by 2 bases, with 13 bases between.

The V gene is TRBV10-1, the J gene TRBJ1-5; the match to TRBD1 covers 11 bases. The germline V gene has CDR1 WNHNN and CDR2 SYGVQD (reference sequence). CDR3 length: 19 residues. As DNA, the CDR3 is TGCTCTCACCGACAACTGGGACAGGGGGGAAAGTATAGCAATCAGCCCCAGCATTTT. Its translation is CSHRQLGQGGKYSNQPQHF.

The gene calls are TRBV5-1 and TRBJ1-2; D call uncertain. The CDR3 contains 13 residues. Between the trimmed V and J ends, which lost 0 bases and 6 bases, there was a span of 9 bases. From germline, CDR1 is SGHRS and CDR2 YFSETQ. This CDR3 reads CASSLGGSDGYTF. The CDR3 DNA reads TGCGCCAGCAGCTTGGGCGGAAGCGATGGCTACACCTTC.

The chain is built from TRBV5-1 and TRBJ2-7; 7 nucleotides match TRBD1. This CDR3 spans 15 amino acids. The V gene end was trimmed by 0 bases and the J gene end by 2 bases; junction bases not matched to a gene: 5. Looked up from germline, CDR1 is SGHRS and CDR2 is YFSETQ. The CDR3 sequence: CASSLATGAPYEQYF. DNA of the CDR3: TGCGCCAGCAGCTTGGCTACAGGGGCCCCCTACGAGCAGTACTTC.

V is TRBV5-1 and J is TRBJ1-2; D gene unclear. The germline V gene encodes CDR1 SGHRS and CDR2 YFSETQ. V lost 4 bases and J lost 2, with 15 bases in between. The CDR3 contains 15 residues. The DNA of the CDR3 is TGCGCCAGCAGCGCTAGAGTGGGTAGCAACTATGGCTACACCTTC. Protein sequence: CASSARVGSNYGYTF. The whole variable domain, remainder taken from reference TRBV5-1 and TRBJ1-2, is KAGVTQTPRYLIKTRGQQVTLSCSPISGHRSVSWYQQTPGQGLQFLFEYFSETQRNKGNFPGRFSGRQFSNSRSEMNVSTLELGDSALYLCASSARVGSNYGYTFGSGTRLTVV.

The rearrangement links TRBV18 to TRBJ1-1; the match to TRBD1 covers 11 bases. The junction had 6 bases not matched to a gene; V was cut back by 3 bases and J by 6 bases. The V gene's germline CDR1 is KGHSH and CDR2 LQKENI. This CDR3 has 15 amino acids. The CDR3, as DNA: TGTGCCAGCTCACCCCGGACAGGGGGCAACGCTGAAGCTTTCTTT. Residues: CASSPRTGGNAEAFF.

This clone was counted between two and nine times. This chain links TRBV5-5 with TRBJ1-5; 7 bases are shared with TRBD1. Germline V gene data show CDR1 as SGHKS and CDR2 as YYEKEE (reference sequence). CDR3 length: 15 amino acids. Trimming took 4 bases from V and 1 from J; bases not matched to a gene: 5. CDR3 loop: CASSHIQGSNQPQHF. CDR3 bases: TGTGCCAGCAGCCACATACAGGGGAGCAATCAGCCCCAGCATTTT.

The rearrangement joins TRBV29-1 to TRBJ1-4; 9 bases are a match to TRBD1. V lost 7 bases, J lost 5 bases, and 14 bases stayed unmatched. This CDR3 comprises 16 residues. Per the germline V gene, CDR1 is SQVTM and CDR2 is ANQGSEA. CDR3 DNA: TGCAGCGCCCCCTTATTCGGCGGGACAGGGAATGAAAAACTGTTTTTT. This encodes CSAPLFGGTGNEKLFF. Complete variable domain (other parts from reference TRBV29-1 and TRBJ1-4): SAVISQKPSRDICQRGTSLTIQCQVDSQVTMMFWYRQQPGQSLTLIATANQGSEATYESGFVIDKFPISRPNLTFSTLTVSNMSPEDSSIYLCSAPLFGGTGNEKLFFGSGTQLSVL.

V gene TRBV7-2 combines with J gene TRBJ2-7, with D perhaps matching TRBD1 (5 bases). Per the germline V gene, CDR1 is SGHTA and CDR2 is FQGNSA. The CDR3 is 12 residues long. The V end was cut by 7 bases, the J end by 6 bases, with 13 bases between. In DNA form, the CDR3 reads TGTGCCAGCACGAGAACAGGTGGCGAGCAGTACTTC. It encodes CASTRTGGEQYF.

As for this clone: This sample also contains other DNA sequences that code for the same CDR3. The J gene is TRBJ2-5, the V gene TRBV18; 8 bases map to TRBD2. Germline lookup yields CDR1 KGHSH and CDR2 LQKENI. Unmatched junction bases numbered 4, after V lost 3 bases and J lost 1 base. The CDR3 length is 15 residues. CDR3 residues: CASSPLAGTQETQYF. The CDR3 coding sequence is TGTGCCAGCTCACCTCTAGCGGGTACCCAAGAGACCCAGTACTTC.

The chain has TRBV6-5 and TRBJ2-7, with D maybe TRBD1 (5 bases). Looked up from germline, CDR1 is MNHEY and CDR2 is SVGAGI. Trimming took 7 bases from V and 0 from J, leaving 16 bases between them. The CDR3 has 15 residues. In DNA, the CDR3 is TGTGCCAGCATAATTGGGGCGGATAGCTCCTACGAGCAGTACTTC. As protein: CASIIGADSSYEQYF.

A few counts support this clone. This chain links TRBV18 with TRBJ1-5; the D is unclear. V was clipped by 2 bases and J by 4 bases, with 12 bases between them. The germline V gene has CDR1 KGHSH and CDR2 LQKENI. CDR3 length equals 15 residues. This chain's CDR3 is CASSPLAAGNQPQHF. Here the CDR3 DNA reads TGTGCCAGCTCACCATTAGCGGCAGGAAATCAGCCCCAGCATTTT.

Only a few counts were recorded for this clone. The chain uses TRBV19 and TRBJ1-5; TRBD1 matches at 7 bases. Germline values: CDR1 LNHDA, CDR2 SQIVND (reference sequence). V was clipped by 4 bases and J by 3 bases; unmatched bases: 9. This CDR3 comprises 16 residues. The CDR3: CASSKQGLSTNQPQHF. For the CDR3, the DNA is TGTGCCAGTAGTAAACAGGGGTTGTCGACCAATCAGCCCCAGCATTTT.

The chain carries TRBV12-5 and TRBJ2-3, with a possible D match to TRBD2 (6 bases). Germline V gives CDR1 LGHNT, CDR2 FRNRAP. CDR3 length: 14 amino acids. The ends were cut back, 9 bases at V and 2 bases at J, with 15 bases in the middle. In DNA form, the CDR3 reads TGTGCTAGCCGCCGGGAGACAGTCACAGATACGCAGTATTTT. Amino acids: CASRRETVTDTQYF. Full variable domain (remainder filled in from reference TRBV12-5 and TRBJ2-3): DARVTQTPRHKVTEMGQEVTMRCQPILGHNTVFWYRQTMMQGLELLAYFRNRAPLDDSGMPKDRFSAEMPDATLATLKIQPSEPRDSAVYFCASRRETVTDTQYFGPGTRLTVL.

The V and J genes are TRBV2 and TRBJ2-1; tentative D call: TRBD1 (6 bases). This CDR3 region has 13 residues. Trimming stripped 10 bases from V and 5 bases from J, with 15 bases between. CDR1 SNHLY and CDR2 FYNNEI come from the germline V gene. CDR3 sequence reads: CAKNRVRNNEQFF. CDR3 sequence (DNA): TGTGCCAAAAACAGGGTTCGGAACAATGAGCAGTTCTTC. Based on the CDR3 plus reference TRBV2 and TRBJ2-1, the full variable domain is EPEVTQTPSHQVTQMGQEVILRCVPISNHLYFYWYRQILGQKVEFLVSFYNNEISEKSEIFDDQFSVERPDGSNFTLKIRSTKLEDSAMYFCAKNRVRNNEQFFGPGTRLTVL.

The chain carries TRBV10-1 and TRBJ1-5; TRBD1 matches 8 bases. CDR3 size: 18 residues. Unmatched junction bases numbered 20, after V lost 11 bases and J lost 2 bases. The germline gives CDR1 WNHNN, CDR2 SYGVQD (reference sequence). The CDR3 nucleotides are TGCGCCCAAGTGGAGTTTCAGGGGGCGGGAGAAGGCAATCAGCCCCAGCATTTT. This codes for CAQVEFQGAGEGNQPQHF.

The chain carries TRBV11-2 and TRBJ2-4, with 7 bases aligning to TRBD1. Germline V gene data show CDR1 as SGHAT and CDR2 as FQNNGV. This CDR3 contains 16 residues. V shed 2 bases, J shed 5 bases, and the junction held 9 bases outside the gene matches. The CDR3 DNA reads TGTGCCAGCAGCTTACATTCCAGGGGGAGCGAAAACATTCAGTACTTC. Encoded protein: CASSLHSRGSENIQYF.